This TCR beta chain is drawn from a study of blood T cell repertoires in COVID-19. This CDR3 contains 14 residues. Trimming shortened V by 5 bases and J by 4 bases, and 12 bases separated the two germline ends. In germline, CDR1 is MDHEN, CDR2 SYDVKM. Data came from immunoSEQ multiplex PCR; TCRdb stores just in-frame clones and leaves some out. The sample shows approximately 210,000 clones, approximately 77% of them seen only once. This clone occurred a few times. This receptor was obtained from a woman of 80 years or more with acute or convalescent COVID-19. Sequenced sample: peripheral blood. The rearrangement links TRBV28 to TRBJ1-5; D is perhaps TRBD1 (6 bases). CDR3 nucleotide sequence: TGTGCCAGCAGTCCCGGACAGAGGAATCAGCCCCAGCATTTT. Translated, it gives CASSPGQRNQPQHF.